The subject of this entry is one T cell receptor (beta chain). PCR involved 60 Vbeta and 13 Jbeta primers. Assay used: immunoSEQ multiplex PCR; TCRdb lists only in-frame clones, some missing. The data hold about 140,000 clones, with roughly three quarters observed a single time. The data belong to a study of cytomegalovirus exposure and HLA in healthy donors. There are 17 residues in the CDR3. The germline V gene has CDR1 MNHNS and CDR2 SASEGT. This TCR derives from a young man in good health and CMV-seronegative. The chain has TRBV6-1 and TRBJ2-5; TRBD2 matches 9 bases. The DNA matches TRBJ2-7 better at its end, which makes the J call doubtful. The sample was PBMCs. The CDR3 nucleotides are TGTGCCAGCAGTGAAGTGGCGGGAGGGGGCGCCCCCTACGAGCAGTACTTC. Its translation is CASSEVAGGGAPYEQYF.